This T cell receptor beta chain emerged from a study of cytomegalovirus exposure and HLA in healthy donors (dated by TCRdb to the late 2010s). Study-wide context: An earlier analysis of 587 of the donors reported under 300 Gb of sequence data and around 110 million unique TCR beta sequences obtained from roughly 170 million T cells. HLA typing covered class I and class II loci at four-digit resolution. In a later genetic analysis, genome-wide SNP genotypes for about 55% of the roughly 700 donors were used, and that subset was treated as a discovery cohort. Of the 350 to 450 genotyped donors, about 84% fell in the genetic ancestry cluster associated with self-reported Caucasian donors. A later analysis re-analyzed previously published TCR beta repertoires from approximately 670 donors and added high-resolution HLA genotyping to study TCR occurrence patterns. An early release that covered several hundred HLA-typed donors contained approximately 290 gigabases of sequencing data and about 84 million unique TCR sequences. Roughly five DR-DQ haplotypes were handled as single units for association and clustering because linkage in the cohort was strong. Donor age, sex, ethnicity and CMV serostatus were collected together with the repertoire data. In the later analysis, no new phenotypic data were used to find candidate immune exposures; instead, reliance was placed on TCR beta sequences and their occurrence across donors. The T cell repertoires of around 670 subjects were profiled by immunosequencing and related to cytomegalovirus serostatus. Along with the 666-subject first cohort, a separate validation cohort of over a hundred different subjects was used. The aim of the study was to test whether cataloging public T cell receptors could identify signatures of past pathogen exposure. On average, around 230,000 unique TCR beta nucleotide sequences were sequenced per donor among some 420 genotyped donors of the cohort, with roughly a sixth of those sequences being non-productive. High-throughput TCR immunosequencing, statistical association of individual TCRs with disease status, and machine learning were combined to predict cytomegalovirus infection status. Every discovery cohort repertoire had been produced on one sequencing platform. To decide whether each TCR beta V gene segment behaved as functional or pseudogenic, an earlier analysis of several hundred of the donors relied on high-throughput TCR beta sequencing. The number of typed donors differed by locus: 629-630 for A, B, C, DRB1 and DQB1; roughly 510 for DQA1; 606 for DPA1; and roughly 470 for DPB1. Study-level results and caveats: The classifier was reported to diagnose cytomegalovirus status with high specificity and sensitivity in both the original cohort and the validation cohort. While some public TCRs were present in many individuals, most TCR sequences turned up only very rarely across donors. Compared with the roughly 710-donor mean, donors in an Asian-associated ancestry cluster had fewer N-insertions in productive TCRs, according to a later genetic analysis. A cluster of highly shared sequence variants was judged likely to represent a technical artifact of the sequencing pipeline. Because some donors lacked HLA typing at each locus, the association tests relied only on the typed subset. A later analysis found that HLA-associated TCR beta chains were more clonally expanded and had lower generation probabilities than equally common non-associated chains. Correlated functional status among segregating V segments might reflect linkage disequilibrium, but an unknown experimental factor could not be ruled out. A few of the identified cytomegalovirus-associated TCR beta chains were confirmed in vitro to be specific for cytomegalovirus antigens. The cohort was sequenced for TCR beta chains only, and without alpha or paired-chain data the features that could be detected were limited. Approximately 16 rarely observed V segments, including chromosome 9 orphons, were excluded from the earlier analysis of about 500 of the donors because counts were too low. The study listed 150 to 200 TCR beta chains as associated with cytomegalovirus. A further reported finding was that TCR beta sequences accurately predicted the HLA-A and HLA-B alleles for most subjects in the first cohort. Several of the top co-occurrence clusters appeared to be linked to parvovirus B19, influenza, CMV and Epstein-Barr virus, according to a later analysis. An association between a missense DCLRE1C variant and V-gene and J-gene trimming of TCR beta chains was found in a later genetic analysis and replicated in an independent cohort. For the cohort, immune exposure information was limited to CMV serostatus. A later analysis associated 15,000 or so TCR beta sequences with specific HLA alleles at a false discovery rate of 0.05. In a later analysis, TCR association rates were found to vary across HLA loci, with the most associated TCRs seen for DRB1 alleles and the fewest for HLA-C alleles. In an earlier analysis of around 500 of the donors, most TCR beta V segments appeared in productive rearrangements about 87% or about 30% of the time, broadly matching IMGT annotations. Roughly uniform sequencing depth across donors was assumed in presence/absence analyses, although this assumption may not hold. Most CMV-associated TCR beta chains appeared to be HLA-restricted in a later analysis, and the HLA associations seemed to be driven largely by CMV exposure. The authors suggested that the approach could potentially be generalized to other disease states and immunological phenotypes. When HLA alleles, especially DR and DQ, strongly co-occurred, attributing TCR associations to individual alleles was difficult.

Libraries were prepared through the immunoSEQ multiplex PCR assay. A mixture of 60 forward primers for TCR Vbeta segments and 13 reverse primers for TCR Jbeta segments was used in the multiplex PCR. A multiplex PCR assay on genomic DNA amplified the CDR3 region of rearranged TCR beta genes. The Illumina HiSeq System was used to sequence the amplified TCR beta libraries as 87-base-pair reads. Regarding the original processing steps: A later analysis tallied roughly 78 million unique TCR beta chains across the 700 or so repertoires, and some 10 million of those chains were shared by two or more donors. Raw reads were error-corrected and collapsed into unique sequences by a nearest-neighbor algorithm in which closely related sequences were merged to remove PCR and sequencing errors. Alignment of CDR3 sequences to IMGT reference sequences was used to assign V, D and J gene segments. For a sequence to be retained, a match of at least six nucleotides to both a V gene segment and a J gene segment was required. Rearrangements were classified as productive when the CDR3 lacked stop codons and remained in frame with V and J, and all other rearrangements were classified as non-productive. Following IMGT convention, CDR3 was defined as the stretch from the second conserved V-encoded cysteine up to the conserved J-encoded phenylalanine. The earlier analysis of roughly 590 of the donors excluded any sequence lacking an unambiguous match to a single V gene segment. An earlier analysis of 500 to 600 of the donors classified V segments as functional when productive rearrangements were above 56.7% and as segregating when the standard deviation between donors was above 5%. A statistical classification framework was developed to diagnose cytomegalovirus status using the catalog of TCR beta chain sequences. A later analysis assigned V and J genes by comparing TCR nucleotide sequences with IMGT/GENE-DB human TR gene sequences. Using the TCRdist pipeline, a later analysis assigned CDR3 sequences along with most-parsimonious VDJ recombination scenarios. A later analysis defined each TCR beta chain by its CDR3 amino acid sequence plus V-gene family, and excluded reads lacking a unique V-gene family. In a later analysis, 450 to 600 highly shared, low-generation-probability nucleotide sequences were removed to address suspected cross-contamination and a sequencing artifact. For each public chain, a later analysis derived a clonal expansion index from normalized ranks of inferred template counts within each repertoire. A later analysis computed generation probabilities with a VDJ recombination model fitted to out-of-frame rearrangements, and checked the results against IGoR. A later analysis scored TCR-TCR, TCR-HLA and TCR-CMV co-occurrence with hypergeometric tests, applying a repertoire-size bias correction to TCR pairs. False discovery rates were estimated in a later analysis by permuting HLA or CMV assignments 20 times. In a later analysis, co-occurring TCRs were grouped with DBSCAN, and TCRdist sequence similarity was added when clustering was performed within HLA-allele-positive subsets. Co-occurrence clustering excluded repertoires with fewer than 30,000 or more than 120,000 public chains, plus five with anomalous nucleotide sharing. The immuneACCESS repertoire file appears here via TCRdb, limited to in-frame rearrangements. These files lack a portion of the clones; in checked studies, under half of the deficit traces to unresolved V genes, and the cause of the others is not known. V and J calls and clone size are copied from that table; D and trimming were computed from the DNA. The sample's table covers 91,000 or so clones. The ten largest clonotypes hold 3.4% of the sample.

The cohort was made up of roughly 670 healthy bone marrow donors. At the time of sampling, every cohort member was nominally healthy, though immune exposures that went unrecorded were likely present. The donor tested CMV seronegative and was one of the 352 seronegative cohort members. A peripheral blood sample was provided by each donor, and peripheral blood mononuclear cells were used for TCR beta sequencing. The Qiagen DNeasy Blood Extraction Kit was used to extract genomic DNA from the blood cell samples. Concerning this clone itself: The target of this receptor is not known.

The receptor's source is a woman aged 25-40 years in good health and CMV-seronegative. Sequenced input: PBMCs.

The CDR3 corresponds to CASSFGTGLGEKLFF. The nucleotides read TGTGCCAGCAGCTTCGGGACAGGGCTGGGTGAAAAACTGTTTTTT. The chain employs TRBV6-4 and TRBJ1-4, and 9 junction bases match TRBD1. Germline trimming amounts to 6 bases on V and 7 bases on J, with 9 as the count of junction bases outside the gene matches. Counted from cysteine to phenylalanine, this CDR3 has 15 amino acids. Only the CDR3 portion is preserved as DNA: 45 bases, with reading frame beginning at the first base. CDR1 MRHNA and CDR2 SNTAGT are derived from the germline V gene.